A single sample gave rise to the 16 T cell receptor beta chains below, sequenced in a study of CD8+ T cells in alopecia areata (dated by TCRdb to the late 2010s). The library was built by means of the immunoSEQ multiplex PCR assay. RNA was extracted from all samples and reverse transcribed into cDNA as template for TCR sequencing. This immuneACCESS table, as held by TCRdb, lists in-frame sequences with V and J called but not all clones. Of the missing ones, under half trace to an unresolved V gene in checked studies; the others have no known cause. The table for this sample lists around 97,000 clones; approximately 52% of them were counted only once. The ten largest clones take up about 9% of the sample. Specimen: CD4+ T cells sorted from blood. The receptors derive from a human donor in good health.

For this clone: A read error is the likely source, as a far larger clone sits one nucleotide away. The chain carries TRBV5-2 and TRBJ2-3. TRBV5-2 is a documented pseudogene. This CDR3 region has 15 residues. Written as DNA, the CDR3 is TGTGCCAGCAGCCGAGGGACGGGAAGCACAGATACGCAGTATTTT. It yields the protein CASSRGTGSTDTQYF.

This clone qualifies as medium-sized (0.01 to 0.1%). The genes are TRBV7-2 and TRBJ2-4, with D maybe TRBD1 (6 bases). Trimming took off 5 bases at V and 0 bases at J, with 14 bases between the two ends. Looked up from germline, CDR1 is SGHTA and CDR2 is FQGNSA. The CDR3 contains 16 residues. CDR3 in DNA: TGTGCCAGCAGCCTCGGGACAAACGAAGCCAAAAACATTCAGTACTTC. Translated: CASSLGTNEAKNIQYF.

The sample holds a few counts of this clone. This rearrangement joins TRBV28 to TRBJ2-3; D gene unclear. Germline V gene sequence: CDR1 MDHEN, CDR2 SYDVKM. The V end lost 2 bases, the J end lost 2 bases, and 5 bases lay between the germline ends. The CDR3 runs to 13 residues. The CDR3 loop is CASSLDFTDTQYF. The CDR3 region has the DNA TGTGCCAGCAGTTTAGACTTCACAGATACGCAGTATTTT.

In its sample, this clone was seen a few times. The rearrangement uses TRBV10-3 and TRBJ2-5; D is possibly TRBD2 (6 bases). The CDR3 has 15 residues. Germline V gene lookup returns CDR1 ENHRY and CDR2 SYGVKD. Trimming took off 10 bases at V and 1 base at J, with 19 bases between the two ends. CDR3 loop: CASRREVGTQETQYF. CDR3 nucleotides: TGTGCCAGCAGGAGGGAGGTCGGAACCCAAGAGACCCAGTACTTC.

The rearrangement joins TRBV5-1 to TRBJ1-2, with no clear D. Germline V gives CDR1 SGHRS, CDR2 YFSETQ. CDR3 length: 15 amino acids. The V and J ends lost 0 bases and 1 base respectively, with 10 bases between them. The CDR3 coding sequence is TGCGCCAGCAGCTTGGGAGCCACAGTTAACTATGGCTACACCTTC. Protein sequence: CASSLGATVNYGYTF.

The rearrangement uses TRBV29-1 and TRBJ2-1; D call uncertain. Germline CDR1 and CDR2: SQVTM and ANQGSEA. Deletions cut 5 bases from V and 3 bases from J, with 11 bases between. The CDR3 contains 13 residues. The CDR3 DNA sequence: TGCAGCGTTTCACCCGACCACTACAATGAGCAGTTCTTC. Residues: CSVSPDHYNEQFF.

This clone has ten or more counts. The V and J genes are TRBV5-1 and TRBJ2-1; 9 positions agree with TRBD1. The germline CDR1 and CDR2 sequences are SGHRS and YFSETQ. The CDR3 totals 15 residues. V was clipped by 4 bases and J by 7 bases; unmatched bases: 9. The CDR3 loop is CASSPDRGNWNEQFF. The CDR3 DNA sequence: TGCGCCAGCAGCCCGGACAGGGGAAATTGGAATGAGCAGTTCTTC.

This clone was recorded once. This sequence joins TRBV5-4 and TRBJ1-2; D is unresolved. The CDR3 extends over 14 amino acids. CDR1 is SGHNT and CDR2 is YYREEE in the germline V gene (reference sequence). V lost 2 bases and J 7 bases, leaving 15 bases between the germline ends. In DNA form, the CDR3 reads TGTGCCAGCAGCTTTCTTCAGGAAGTCGGTGGCTACACCTTC. Its translation: CASSFLQEVGGYTF.

The chain is built from TRBV18 and TRBJ1-2, with D possibly being TRBD1 (5 bases). The CDR3 loop spans 16 amino acids. V dropped 2 bases and J dropped 3 bases, with 16 bases sitting between them. Germline values: CDR1 KGHSH, CDR2 LQKENI. This CDR3 reads CASSPSRSGVDYGYTF. In DNA form, the CDR3 reads TGTGCCAGCTCACCAAGTCGTTCGGGGGTTGACTATGGCTACACCTTC.

This clone came up a few times. V usage is TRBV28 and J usage is TRBJ2-5; D may correspond to TRBD1 or TRBD2 (6 bases each). CDR1 MDHEN and CDR2 SYDVKM come from the germline V gene. V lost 2 bases and J 5 bases, leaving 12 bases between the germline ends. This CDR3 is built from 14 residues. CDR3: CASSLAQGRETQYF. As DNA, the CDR3 is TGTGCCAGCAGTTTAGCCCAGGGGAGGGAGACCCAGTACTTC.

This chain connects TRBV29-1 to TRBJ2-7, with D possibly being TRBD2 (5 bases). Trimming shortened V by 4 bases and J by 4 bases, and 11 bases separated the two germline ends. The CDR3 totals 12 residues. Germline CDR1 SQVTM, CDR2 ANQGSEA. CDR3 sequence reads: CSVGGEGYEQYF. In DNA form, the CDR3 reads TGCAGCGTTGGAGGAGAGGGTTACGAGCAGTACTTC.

The rearrangement uses TRBV27 and TRBJ2-7; 8 bases are shared with TRBD1. The CDR3 sequence is 16 residues long. Unmatched junction bases numbered 11, after V lost 3 bases and J lost 4 bases. Germline CDR1 MNHEY, CDR2 SMNVEV (reference sequence). The CDR3 DNA is TGTGCCAGCAGTTTCACACGGACAGGGTTCCCTTACGAGCAGTACTTC. It codes for CASSFTRTGFPYEQYF.

This chain's CDR3 is CASSPPGMYGYTF. In nucleotides, the CDR3 is TGTGCCAGCAGCCCCCCCGGGATGTATGGCTACACCTTC. This chain links TRBV27 with TRBJ1-2; D is uncertain. Germline values: CDR1 MNHEY, CDR2 SMNVEV (reference sequence). CDR3 length: 13 amino acids. V was trimmed by 6 bases and J by 5 bases, leaving 13 bases between them.

The chain recombines TRBV29-1 with TRBJ2-5; D call uncertain. V gave up 5 bases and J gave up 2 bases, with 9 bases separating them. This CDR3 contains 12 residues. CDR1 SQVTM and CDR2 ANQGSEA come from the germline V gene. The CDR3 sequence is CSVTAAQETQYF. The CDR3 coding sequence is TGCAGCGTTACCGCGGCACAAGAGACCCAGTACTTC.

The chain links TRBV4-1 to TRBJ1-3; TRBD1 agrees at 9 bases. Trimming at V came to 4 bases and at J to 1 base, leaving 17 bases not matched to a gene. The CDR3 is made up of 20 amino acids. The germline CDR1 and CDR2 sequences are MGHRA and YSYEKL. The CDR3 loop is CASSRRPRDRERASGNTIYF. The CDR3 DNA is TGCGCCAGCAGCCGGCGCCCCCGGGACAGGGAGAGGGCTTCTGGAAACACCATATATTTT.

A few counts support this clone. The V call is TRBV27, the J call TRBJ1-2; D remains ambiguous. Germline CDR1 reads MNHEY; CDR2 reads SMNVEV (reference sequence). V was pared by 6 bases and J by 0 bases, with 17 bases between. The CDR3 is 16 residues long. CDR3 DNA: TGTGCCAGCAGAGCCCCATGGGGAGCATCTAACTATGGCTACACCTTC. As protein: CASRAPWGASNYGYTF.